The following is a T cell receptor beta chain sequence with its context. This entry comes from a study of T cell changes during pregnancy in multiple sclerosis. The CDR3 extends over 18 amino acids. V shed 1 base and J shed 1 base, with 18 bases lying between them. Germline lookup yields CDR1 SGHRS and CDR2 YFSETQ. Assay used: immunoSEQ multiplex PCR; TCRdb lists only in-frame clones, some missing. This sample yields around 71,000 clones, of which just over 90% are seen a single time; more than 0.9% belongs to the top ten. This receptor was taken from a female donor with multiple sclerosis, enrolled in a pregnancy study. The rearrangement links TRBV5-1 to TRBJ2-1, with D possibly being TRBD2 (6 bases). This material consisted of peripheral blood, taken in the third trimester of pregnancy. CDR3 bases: TGCGCCAGCAGCTTGCAGGGAGGCCCCCTGAGGTCCTACAATGAGCAGTTCTTC. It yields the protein CASSLQGGPLRSYNEQFF.